This T cell receptor (beta chain) was sequenced in a study of cytomegalovirus exposure and HLA in healthy donors. The overall study: Earlier results showed 120 million or so unique TCR beta sequences derived from approximately 180 million T cells.

V dropped 3 bases and J dropped 7 bases, with 9 bases sitting between them. In germline, CDR1 is DFQATT, CDR2 SNEGSKA (reference sequence). The CDR3 runs 11 residues. It was with 60 Vbeta and 13 Jbeta primers that the PCR ran. Produced via immunoSEQ multiplex PCR; TCRdb's table is partial and in-frame only. The data show 200,000 to 250,000 clones, 65% to 80% seen once. The V call is TRBV20-1, the J call TRBJ1-1; no definite D call. The clonotype originates from a man aged 50 to 59 in good health and CMV-seronegative. Sequencing was carried out using PBMCs. The CDR3: CSASVLHEAFF. The CDR3 bases are TGCAGTGCTAGTGTTTTACATGAAGCTTTCTTT.